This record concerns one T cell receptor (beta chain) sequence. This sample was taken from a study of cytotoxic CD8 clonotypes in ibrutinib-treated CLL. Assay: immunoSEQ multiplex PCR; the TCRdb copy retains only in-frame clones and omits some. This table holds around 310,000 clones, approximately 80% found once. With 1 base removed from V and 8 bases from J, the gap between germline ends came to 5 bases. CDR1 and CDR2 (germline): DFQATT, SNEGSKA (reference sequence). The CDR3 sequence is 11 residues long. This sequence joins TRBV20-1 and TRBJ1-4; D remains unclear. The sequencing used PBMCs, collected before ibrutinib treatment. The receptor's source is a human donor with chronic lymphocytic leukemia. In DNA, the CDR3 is TGCAGTGCTAGAGGGATGGAAAAACTGTTTTTT. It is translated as CSARGMEKLFF.